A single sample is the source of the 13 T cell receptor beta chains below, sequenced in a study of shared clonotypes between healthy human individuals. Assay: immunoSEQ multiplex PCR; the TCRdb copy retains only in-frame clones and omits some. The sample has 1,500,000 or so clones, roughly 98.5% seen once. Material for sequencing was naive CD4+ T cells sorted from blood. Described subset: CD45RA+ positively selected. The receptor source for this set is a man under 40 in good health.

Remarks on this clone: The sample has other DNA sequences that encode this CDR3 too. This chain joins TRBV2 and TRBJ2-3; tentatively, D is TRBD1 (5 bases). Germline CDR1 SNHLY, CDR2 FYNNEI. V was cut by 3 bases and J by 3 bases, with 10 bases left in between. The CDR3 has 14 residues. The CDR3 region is CASSDDRSTDTQYF. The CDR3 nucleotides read TGTGCCAGCAGTGATGACAGAAGTACAGATACGCAGTATTTT.

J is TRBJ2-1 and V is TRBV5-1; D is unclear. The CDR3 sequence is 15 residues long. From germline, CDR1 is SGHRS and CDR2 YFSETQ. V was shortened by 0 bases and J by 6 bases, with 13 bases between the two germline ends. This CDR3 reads CASSLDDFPGNEQFF. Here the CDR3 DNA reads TGCGCCAGCAGCTTGGATGACTTCCCAGGCAATGAGCAGTTCTTC.

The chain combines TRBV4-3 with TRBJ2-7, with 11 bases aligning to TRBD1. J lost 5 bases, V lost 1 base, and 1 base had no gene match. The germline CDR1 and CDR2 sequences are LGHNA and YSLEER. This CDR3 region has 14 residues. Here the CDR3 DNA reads TGCGCCAGCAGCCAAGGGACAGGGGGCGACGAGCAGTACTTC. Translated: CASSQGTGGDEQYF.

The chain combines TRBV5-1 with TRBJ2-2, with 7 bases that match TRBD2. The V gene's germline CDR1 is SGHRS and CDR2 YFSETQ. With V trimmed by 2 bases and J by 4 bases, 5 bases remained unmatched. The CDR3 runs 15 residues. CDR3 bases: TGCGCCAGCAGCTTCGCGGGAGTGTCCACCGGGGAGCTGTTTTTT. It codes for CASSFAGVSTGELFF.

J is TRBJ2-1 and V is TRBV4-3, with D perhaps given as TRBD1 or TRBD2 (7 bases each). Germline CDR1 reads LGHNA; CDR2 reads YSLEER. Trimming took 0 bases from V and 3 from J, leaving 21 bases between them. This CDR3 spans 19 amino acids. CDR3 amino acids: CASSQDIGPRRGGYNEQFF. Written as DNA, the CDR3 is TGCGCCAGCAGCCAAGATATAGGCCCCCGCAGGGGGGGCTACAATGAGCAGTTCTTC.

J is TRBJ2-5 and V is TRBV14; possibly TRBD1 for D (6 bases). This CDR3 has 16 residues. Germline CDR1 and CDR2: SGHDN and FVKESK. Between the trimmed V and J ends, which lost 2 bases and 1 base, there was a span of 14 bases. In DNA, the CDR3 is TGTGCCAGCAGCCAAATTACCGGGACACCCCAAGAGACCCAGTACTTC. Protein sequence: CASSQITGTPQETQYF.

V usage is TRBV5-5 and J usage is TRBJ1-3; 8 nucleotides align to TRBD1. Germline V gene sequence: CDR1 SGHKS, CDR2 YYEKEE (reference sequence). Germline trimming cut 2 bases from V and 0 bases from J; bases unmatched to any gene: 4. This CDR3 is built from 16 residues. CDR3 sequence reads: CASSFGQGSSGNTIYF. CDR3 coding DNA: TGTGCCAGCAGCTTTGGACAGGGTAGCTCTGGAAACACCATATATTTT.

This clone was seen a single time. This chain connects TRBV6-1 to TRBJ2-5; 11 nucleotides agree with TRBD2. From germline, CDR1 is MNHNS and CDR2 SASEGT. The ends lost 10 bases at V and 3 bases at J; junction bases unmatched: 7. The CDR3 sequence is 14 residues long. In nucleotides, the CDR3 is TGTGCCATTCTAGCGGGAGGACGCGAAGAGACCCAGTACTTC. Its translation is CAILAGGREETQYF.

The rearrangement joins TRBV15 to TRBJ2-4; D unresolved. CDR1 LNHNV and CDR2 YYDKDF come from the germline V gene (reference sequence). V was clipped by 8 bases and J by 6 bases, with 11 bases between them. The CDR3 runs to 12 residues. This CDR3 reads CATARTVNIQYF. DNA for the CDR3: TGTGCCACCGCTAGGACGGTAAACATTCAGTACTTC.

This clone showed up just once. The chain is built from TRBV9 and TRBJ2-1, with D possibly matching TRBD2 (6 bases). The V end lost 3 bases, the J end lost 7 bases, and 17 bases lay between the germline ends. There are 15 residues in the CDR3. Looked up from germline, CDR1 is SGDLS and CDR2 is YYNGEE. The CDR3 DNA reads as TGTGCCAGCAGCGCGCGACTAGGGGAAGGGAATGAGCAGTTCTTC. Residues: CASSARLGEGNEQFF.

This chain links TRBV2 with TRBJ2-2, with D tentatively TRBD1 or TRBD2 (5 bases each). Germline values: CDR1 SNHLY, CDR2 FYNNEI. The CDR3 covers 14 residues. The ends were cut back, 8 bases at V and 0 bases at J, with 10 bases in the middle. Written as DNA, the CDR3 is TGTGCCAGCGGGCAGGGAGCGAACACCGGGGAGCTGTTTTTT. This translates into CASGQGANTGELFF. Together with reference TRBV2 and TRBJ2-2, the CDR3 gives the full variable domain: EPEVTQTPSHQVTQMGQEVILRCVPISNHLYFYWYRQILGQKVEFLVSFYNNEISEKSEIFDDQFSVERPDGSNFTLKIRSTKLEDSAMYFCASGQGANTGELFFGEGSRLTVL.

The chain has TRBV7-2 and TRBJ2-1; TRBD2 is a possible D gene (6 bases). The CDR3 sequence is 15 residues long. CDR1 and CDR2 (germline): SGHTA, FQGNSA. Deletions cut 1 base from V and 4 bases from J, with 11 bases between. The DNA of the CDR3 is TGTGCCAGCAGCTTAGGACTAGAGGTATACAATGAGCAGTTCTTC. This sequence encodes CASSLGLEVYNEQFF.

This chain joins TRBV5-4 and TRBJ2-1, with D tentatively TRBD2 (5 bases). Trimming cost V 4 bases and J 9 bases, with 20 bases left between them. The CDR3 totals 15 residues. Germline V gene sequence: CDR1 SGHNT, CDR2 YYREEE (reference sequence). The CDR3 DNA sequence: TGTGCCAGCAGCGGTTTACTAGAGGCCAAGAGTGAGCAGTTCTTC. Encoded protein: CASSGLLEAKSEQFF.